This T cell receptor (beta chain) came from a study of tumor-infiltrating lymphocytes in oesophageal squamous cell carcinoma. TCRdb reprocessed the PCR reads with MiXCR, giving one entry per CDR3 protein. This table has approximately 21,000 distinct CDR3 sequences, more than 30% appearing once. This clonotype was seen only a few times. Unmatched junction bases numbered 2, after V lost 0 bases and J lost 12 bases. Germline V gene data show CDR1 as SEHNR and CDR2 as FQNEAQ (reference sequence). The CDR3 is made up of 12 amino acids. This clonotype originated in a male donor with esophageal squamous cell carcinoma. Sequenced: esophageal tumor tissue. V usage is TRBV7-9 and J usage is TRBJ2-5; 9 bases match TRBD1. The CDR3 DNA reads TGTGCCAGCAGCTTAGCGGGACAGGGAAAGTACTTC. As protein: CASSLAGQGKYF.